This T cell receptor (beta chain) was captured in a study of blood T cells in healthy people across ages. Study findings and constraints: Strong correlation was found linking TCR beta diversity to naive T cell percentage.

Together with a sample-barcoded 5' primer, a J-beta primer mix was included in a second PCR lasting roughly 7 to 11 cycles. Each sample yielded at least 2.5 million CDR3-containing paired-end reads. TCRdb re-derived calls from the 5' RACE reads in MiXCR, one entry per CDR3 protein. The table shows some 1.4 million distinct CDR3 sequences, with 42% occurring only once. Concerning this clonotype: Its antigen is not identified.

The CDR3 is 15 amino acids. With 5 bases clipped from V and 7 bases from J, the junction kept 10 bases outside the gene matches. Germline lookup yields CDR1 SGDLS and CDR2 YYNGEE. The sample comprised blood. The V gene is TRBV9, the J gene TRBJ2-7; 12 bases fit TRBD1. This clonotype was obtained from a woman aged 18-29 years in good health. The DNA of the CDR3 is TGTGCCAGCAGGGGGGGACAGGGGGCTAACAATGAGCAGTACTTC. Protein sequence: CASRGGQGANNEQYF.